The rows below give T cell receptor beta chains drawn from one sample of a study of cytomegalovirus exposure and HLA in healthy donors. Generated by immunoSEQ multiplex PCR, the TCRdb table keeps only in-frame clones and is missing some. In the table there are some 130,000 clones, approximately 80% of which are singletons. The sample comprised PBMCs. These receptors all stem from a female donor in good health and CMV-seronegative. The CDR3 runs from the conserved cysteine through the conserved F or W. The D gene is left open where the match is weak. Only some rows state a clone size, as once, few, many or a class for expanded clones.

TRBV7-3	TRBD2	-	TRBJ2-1	TGTGCCAGCAGTTTTACGACTAGCGGGTACAATGAGCAGTTCTTC	CASSFTTSGYNEQFF
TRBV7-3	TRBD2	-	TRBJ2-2	TGTGCCAGCAGCTACTTAGCGGGTACGAACACCGGGGAGCTGTTTTTT	CASSYLAGTNTGELFF
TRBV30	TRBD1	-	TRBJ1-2	TGTGCCTGGAGTCATCAGGACAGGGGCGATGGCTACACCTTC	CAWSHQDRGDGYTF
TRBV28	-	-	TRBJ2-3	TGTGCCAGCCGGGACACACGGAGAGGATACACAGATACGCAGTATTTT	CASRDTRRGYTDTQYF
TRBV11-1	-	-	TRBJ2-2	TGTGCCAGCAGCCAGGACAGCGGGGAGCTGTTTTTT	CASSQDSGELFF
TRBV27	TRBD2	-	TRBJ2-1	TGTGCCAGCAGTGGTAGCGGGAGGGCCAACTATGAGCAGTTCTTC	CASSGSGRANYEQFF
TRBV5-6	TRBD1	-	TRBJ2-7	TGTGCCAGCAGAGACAGGGAAATTATCTACGAGCAGTACTTC	CASRDREIIYEQYF
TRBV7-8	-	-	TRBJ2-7	TGTGCCAGCAGCTTAAAGCGGACTACCCAAGAGCAGTACTTC	CASSLKRTTQEQYF
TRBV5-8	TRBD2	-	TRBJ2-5	TGTGCCAGCAGCTCAGGCGGGACTAGCGGTCAAGAGACCCAGTACTTC	CASSSGGTSGQETQYF
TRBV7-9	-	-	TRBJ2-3	TGTGCCAGCAGCTTTCCAGGGGTTGGAGATACGCAGTATTTT	CASSFPGVGDTQYF
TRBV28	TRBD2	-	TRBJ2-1	TGTGCCAGCAGTTCCGAGGATGGAGCGGGATTGTCCTACAATGAGCAGTTCTTC	CASSSEDGAGLSYNEQFF
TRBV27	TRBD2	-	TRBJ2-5	TGTGCCAGCAGTCCCGGGACTAGCGGGAGAGCCCTCCAGACCCAGTACTTC	CASSPGTSGRALQTQYF
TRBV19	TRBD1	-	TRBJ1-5	TGTGCCAGTAGTACAGGGGGGCACCAGCCCCAGCATTTT	CASSTGGHQPQHF
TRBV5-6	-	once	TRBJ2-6	TGTGCCAGCAGCTTTCGGTTACCTGGGGCCAACGGCCTGACTTTC	CASSFRLPGANGLTF
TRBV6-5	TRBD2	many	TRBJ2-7	TGTGCCAGCAGCCCAGCGGGAGATGGGACCTACGAGCAGTACTTC	CASSPAGDGTYEQYF
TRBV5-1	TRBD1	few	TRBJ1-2	TGCGCCAGCAGCTCCGGGACAGGGACTGGCTACACCTTC	CASSSGTGTGYTF
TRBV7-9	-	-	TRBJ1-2	TGTGCCAGCAGCCCCCAGTCCCAGGGTTCTACGGGCGGCTACACCTTC	CASSPQSQGSTGGYTF
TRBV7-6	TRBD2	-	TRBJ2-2	TGTGCCAGCAGTTTTAAGGGGAGGGCCGGGGAGCTGTTTTTT	CASSFKGRAGELFF
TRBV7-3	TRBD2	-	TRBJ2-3	TGTGCCAGCAGCTTAACGGGGGGGGTAGCAGATACGCAGTATTTT	CASSLTGGVADTQYF
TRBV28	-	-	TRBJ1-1	TGTGCCAGCACCCCGAGACATTTTAACACTGAAGCTTTCTTT	CASTPRHFNTEAFF
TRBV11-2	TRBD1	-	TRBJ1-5	TGTGCCAGCAGCTTGACAGGGGATCAGCCCCAGCATTTT	CASSLTGDQPQHF
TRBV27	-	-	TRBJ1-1	TGTGCCAGCAGACCCATTCTAGCGAACACTGAAGCTTTCTTT	CASRPILANTEAFF
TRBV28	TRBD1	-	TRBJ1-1	TGTGCCAGCACCCTATTCCGTCGGACAGGGGCTTTCTTT	CASTLFRRTGAFF
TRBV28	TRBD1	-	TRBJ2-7	TGTGCCAGCAGTTCCGGGACAGCCTCCTACGAGCAGTACTTC	CASSSGTASYEQYF
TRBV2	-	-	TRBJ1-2	TGTGCCAGCAGTGCTGGGGGGGACGGCGTCTATGGCTACACCTTC	CASSAGGDGVYGYTF
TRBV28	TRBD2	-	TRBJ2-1	TGTGCCAGCAGCTTTTCCATAGCGGGTGTGGTTAAAGATGAGCAGTTCTTC	CASSFSIAGVVKDEQFF
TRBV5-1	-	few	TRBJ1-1	TGCGCCAGCAGCTTGGGAACAGGGCGGACTGAAGCTTTCTTT	CASSLGTGRTEAFF
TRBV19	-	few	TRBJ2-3	TGTGCCAGTAGTATCAGACAGGGCACAGATACGCAGTATTTT	CASSIRQGTDTQYF
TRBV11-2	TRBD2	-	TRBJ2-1	TGTGCCAGCAGCCGGGTAGCGGGAGATAGGTACAATGAGCAGTTCTTC	CASSRVAGDRYNEQFF
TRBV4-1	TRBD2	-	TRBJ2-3	TGCGCCAGCAGCCAAGATAGGGGCGGGAGGGCCGCAGATACGCAGTATTTT	CASSQDRGGRAADTQYF
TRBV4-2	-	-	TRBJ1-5	TGTGCCAGCAGCCAAGAATTAGCCTTTGGGGCGCAGCCCCAGCATTTT	CASSQELAFGAQPQHF
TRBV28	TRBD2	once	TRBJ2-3	TGTGCCAGCAGTCCTAGGACTAGCGGCACAGATACGCAGTATTTT	CASSPRTSGTDTQYF
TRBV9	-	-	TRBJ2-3	TGTGCCAGCAGCGATGGGGCGGACCTTAGCACAGATACGCAGTATTTT	CASSDGADLSTDTQYF
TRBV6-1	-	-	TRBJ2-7	TGTGCCAGGTACGACAGTCCCTACGAGCAGTACTTC	CARYDSPYEQYF
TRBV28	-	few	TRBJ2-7	-	CASSFGTGSLYF
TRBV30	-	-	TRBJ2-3	TGTGCCTGGAGTGTCTCTCTAGGAGATACGCAGTATTTT	CAWSVSLGDTQYF
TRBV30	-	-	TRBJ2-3	TGTGCCTGGAGTTCAGGGCCAGATACGCAGTATTTT	CAWSSGPDTQYF
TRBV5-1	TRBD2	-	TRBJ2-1	TGCGCCAGCAGCTTGGGCGGGACTAGCGGGATAGGGCAGTTCTTC	CASSLGGTSGIGQFF
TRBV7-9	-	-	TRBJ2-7	TGTGCCAGCAGCTTAACTACCGCCTCCTACGAGCAGTACTTC	CASSLTTASYEQYF
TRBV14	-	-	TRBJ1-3	TGTGCCAGCAGCCTTGGACACCGCTCTGGAAACACCATATATTTT	CASSLGHRSGNTIYF
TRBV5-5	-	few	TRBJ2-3	TGTGCCAGCAGCTTGGCAGGCCACGGGAGTAGCACAGATACGCAGTATTTT	CASSLAGHGSSTDTQYF
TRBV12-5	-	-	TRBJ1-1	TGTGCTAGTCAGCGTTTCATGAACACTGAAGCTTTCTTT	CASQRFMNTEAFF
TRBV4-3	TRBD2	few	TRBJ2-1	TGCGCCAGCAGCCCCCCTTTAGCGGGAGGGACCTCCTACAATGAGCAGTTCTTC	CASSPPLAGGTSYNEQFF
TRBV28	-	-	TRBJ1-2	TGTGCCAGCGGAGGGTTTAACTATGGCTACACCTTC	CASGGFNYGYTF
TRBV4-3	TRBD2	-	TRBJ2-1	TGCGCCAGCAGCCTTTCCCCAGCGGGAGGTTCAATGGATGAGCAGTTCTTC	CASSLSPAGGSMDEQFF
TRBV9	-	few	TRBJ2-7	TGTGCCAGCAGCGGGGGGGACAGACTCTCAGGCGAGCAGTACTTC	CASSGGDRLSGEQYF
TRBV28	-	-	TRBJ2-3	TGTGCCAGCAGTTACGAAACAGGGTTGGGCACAGATACGCAGTATTTT	CASSYETGLGTDTQYF
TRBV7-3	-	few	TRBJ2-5	TGTGCCAGCAGCTTAACCCTTGTGGAGACCCAGTACTTC	CASSLTLVETQYF
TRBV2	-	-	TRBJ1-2	TGTGCCAGCAGGGCCAGGGCAGGTATGCGTGGCTACACCTTC	CASRARAGMRGYTF
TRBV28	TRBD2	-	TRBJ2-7	TGTGCCAGCAGTGAGGTACTAGCGGGGGGATCCTACGAGCAGTACTTC	CASSEVLAGGSYEQYF
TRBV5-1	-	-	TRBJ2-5	TGCGCCAGCAGAAAGGAACAGGGACAAGAGACCCAGTACTTC	CASRKEQGQETQYF
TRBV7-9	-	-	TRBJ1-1	TGTGCCAGCAGCCGTCTAGTCACTGAAGCTTTCTTT	CASSRLVTEAFF
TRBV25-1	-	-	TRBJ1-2	TGTGCCAGCAGTCAGGGTGTGCGCGGCTACACCTTC	CASSQGVRGYTF
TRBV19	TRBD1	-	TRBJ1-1	TGTGCCAGTAGTCCAATTACAGGGGGCTGGGTGAACACTGAAGCTTTCTTT	CASSPITGGWVNTEAFF
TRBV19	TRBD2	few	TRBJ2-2	TGTGCCAGTACCCCCCCGGGCAGCGGGAGGGCCGTAAACACCGGGGAGCTGTTTTTT	CASTPPGSGRAVNTGELFF
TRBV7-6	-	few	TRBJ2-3	TGTGCCAGCAGCTCCGGGTCTAGCACAGATACGCAGTATTTT	CASSSGSSTDTQYF
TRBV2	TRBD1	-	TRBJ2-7	TGTGCCAGCACCTCCCCCACCGGGACAGGGGGCGGCGAGCAGTACTTC	CASTSPTGTGGGEQYF
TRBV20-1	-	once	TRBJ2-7	TGCAGTGCTCGACAGGACTACGAGCAGTACTTC	CSARQDYEQYF